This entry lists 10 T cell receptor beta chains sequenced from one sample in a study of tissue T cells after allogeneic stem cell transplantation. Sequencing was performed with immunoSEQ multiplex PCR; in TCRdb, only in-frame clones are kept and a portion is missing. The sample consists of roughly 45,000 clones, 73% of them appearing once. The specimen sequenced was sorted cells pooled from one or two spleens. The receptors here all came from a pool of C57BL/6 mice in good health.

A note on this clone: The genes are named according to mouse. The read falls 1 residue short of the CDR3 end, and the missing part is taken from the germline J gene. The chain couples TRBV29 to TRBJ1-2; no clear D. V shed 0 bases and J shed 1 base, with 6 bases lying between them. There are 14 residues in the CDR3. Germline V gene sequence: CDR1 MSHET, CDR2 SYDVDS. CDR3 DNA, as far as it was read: TGTGCTAGCAGTTTATCTAGACAAAACTCCGACTACACC. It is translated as CASSLSRQNSDYT. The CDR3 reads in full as CASSLSRQNSDYTF.

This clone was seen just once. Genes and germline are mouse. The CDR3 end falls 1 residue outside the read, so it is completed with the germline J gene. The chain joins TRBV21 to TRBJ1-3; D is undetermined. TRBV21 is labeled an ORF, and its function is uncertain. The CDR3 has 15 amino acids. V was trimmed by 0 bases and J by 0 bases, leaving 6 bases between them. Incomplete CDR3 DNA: TGTGCTAGCAGTCAATCGGGAGTTTCTGGAAATACGCTCTAT. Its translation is CASSQSGVSGNTLY. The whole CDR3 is CASSQSGVSGNTLYF.

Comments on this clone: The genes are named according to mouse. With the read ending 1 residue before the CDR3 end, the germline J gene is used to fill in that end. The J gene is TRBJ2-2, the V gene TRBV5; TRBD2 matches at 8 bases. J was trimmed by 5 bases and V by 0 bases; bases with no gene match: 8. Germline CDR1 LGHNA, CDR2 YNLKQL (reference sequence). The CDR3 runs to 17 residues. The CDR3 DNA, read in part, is TGTGCCAGCAGCCAAGATCTCGGGGGGGCGCGGACCGGGCAGCTCTAC. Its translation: CASSQDLGGARTGQLY. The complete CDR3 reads CASSQDLGGARTGQLYF.

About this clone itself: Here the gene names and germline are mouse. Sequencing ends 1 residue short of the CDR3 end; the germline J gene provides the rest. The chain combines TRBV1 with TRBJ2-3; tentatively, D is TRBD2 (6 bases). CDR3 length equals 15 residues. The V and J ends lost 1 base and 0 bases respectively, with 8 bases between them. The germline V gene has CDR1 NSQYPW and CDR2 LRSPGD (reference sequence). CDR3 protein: CTCSAGGDSAETLYF. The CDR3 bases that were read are TGCACCTGCAGTGCAGGGGGGGACAGTGCAGAAACGCTGTAT.

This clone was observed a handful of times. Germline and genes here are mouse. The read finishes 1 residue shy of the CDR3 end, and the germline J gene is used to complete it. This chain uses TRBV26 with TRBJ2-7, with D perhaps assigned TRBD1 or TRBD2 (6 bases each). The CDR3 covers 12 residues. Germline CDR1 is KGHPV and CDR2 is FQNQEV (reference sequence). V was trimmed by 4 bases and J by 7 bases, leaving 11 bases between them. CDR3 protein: CASSPRGREQYF. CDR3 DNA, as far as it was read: TGTGCCAGCAGTCCCCGGGGGCGAGAACAGTAC.

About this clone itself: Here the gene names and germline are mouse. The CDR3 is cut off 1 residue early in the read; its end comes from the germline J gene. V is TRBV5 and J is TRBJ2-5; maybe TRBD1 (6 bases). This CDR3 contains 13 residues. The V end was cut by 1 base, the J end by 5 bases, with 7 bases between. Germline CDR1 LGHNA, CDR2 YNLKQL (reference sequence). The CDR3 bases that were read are TGTGCCAGCAGCCAAGGGACAGCAGACACCCAGTAC. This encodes CASSQGTADTQY. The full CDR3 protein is CASSQGTADTQYF.

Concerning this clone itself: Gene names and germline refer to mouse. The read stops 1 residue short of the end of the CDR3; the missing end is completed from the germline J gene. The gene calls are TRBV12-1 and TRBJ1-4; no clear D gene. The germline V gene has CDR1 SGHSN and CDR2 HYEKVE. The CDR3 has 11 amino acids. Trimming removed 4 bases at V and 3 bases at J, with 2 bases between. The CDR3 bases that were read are TGTGCCAGCTCGACCAACGAAAGATTATTT. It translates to CASSTNERLF. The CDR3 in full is CASSTNERLFF.

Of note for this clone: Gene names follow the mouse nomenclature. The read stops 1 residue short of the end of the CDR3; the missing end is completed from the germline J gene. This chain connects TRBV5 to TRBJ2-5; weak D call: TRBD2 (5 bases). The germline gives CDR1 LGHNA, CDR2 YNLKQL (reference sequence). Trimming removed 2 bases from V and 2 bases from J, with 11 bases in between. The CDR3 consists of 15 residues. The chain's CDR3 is CASSQLGGGQDTQYF. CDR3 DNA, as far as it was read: TGTGCCAGCAGCCAACTGGGAGGAGGCCAAGACACCCAGTAC.

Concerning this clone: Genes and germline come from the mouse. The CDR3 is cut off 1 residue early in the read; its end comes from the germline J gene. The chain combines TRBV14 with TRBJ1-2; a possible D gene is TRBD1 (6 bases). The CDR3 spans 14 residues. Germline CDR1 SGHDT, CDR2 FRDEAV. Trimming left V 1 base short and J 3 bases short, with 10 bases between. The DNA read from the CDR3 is TGTGCCAGCAGTTTCGGGGGGGCGGACTCCGACTACACC. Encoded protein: CASSFGGADSDYT. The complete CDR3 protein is CASSFGGADSDYTF.

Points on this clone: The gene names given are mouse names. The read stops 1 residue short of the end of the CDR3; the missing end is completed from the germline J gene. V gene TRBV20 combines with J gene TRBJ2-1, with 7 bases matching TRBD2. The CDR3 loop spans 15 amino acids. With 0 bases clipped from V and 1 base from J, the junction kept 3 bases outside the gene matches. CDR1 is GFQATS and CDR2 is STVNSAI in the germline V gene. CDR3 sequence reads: CGARDLWGNYAEQFF. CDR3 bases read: TGTGGTGCTAGGGATCTCTGGGGGAACTATGCTGAGCAGTTC.